The rows below give T cell receptor beta chains drawn from one sample of a study of T cells in Graves' hyperthyroidism and ophthalmopathy. TCRdb reprocessed the multiplex PCR reads with MiXCR, giving one entry per CDR3 protein. The data contain 450,000 to 650,000 distinct CDR3 sequences, approximately 15% of them seen just once; the ten biggest clones take up about 7%. The source material was blood. These TCRs come from a woman aged 18-30 years with Graves' ophthalmopathy. The CDR3 runs from the conserved cysteine through the conserved F or W. A D gene is named only where the DNA matches it firmly. The listing skips clone size in some rows; elsewhere it reads once, few, many or a size class.

>TRBD2|TRBV11-3|TRBJ2-3|many
CASSGRASGRKNLDTQYF
TGTGCCAGCAGCGGGAGGGCTAGCGGGAGAAAGAATCTAGATACGCAGTATTTT
>TRBD2|TRBV9|TRBJ2-2|many
CASSDRLAGGFAELFF
TGTGCCAGCAGCGATCGACTAGCGGGAGGTTTCGCGGAGCTGTTTTTT
>TRBD1|TRBV5-1|TRBJ1-5|many
CASSFPGQGARGNQPQHF
TGCGCCAGCAGCTTTCCGGGACAGGGGGCGCGGGGCAATCAGCCCCAGCATTTT
>-|TRBV7-6|TRBJ2-7|few
CASSFILSDEQYF
TGTGCCAGCAGCTTCATCCTTAGCGACGAGCAGTACTTC
>TRBD1|TRBV12-3/TRBV12-4|TRBJ1-1|many
CASRTGLATEAFF
TGTGCCAGCAGGACAGGGCTGGCCACTGAAGCTTTCTTT
>-|TRBV28|TRBJ2-4|many
CASSLAGVQYF
TGTGCCAGCAGTTTGGCCGGCGTTCAGTACTTC
>-|TRBV2|TRBJ2-7|many
CASSPKYEQYF
TGTGCCAGCAGTCCCAAGTACGAGCAGTACTTC
>-|TRBV28|TRBJ2-1|many
CATGAFTPGNNEQFF
TGTGCCACCGGGGCCTTCACCCCGGGGAACAATGAGCAGTTCTTC
>TRBD2|TRBV27|TRBJ2-7|many
CASSRWGTSGRSYEQYF
TGTGCCAGCAGTCGGTGGGGGACTAGCGGGAGGTCGTACGAGCAGTACTTC
>TRBD2|TRBV3-1|TRBJ2-1|many
CASSPRTRSLDEQFF
TGTGCCAGCAGCCCTAGGACTAGATCTTTAGATGAGCAGTTCTTC
>TRBD2|TRBV19|TRBJ2-7|few
CASSIVGGGSYEQYF
TGTGCCAGTAGTATCGTCGGCGGGGGCTCCTACGAGCAGTACTTC
>-|TRBV6-1|TRBJ2-7|many
CASSEPPDSYEQYF
TGTGCCAGCAGTGAACCCCCGGATTCCTACGAGCAGTACTTC
>TRBD2|TRBV5-6|TRBJ2-1|many
CASSTTAGLAGRYNEQFF
TGTGCCAGCAGCACGACCGCGGGACTAGCGGGCCGTTACAATGAGCAGTTCTTC
>-|TRBV4-3|TRBJ2-3|many
CASSLEAGTTDTQYF
TGCGCCAGCAGCCTGGAGGCAGGGACCACAGATACGCAGTATTTT
>TRBD2|TRBV20-1|TRBJ2-1|many
CSARVRDTSGRALSYNEQFF
TGCAGTGCTAGGGTCAGAGATACTAGCGGGAGGGCCCTATCCTACAATGAGCAGTTCTTC
>-|TRBV5-1|TRBJ2-7|many
CASSWAPVNRRLTIREMMPVEQYF
TGCGCCAGCAGCTGGGCCCCCGTGAATCGTCGGTTAACGATTCGGGAGATGATGCCGGTCGAGCAGTACTTC
>-|TRBV5-5|TRBJ1-5|-
CASSSSDPQPQHF
TGTGCCAGCAGCTCGTCGGACCCTCAGCCCCAGCATTTT
>TRBD2|TRBV5-1|TRBJ2-1|many
CASRRAGGPYNEQFF
TGCGCCAGCAGACGAGCGGGAGGTCCCTACAATGAGCAGTTCTTC
>-|TRBV11-3|TRBJ2-7|many
CASSLGGGNAYEQYF
TGTGCCAGCAGCTTAGGCGGCGGGAACGCCTACGAGCAGTACTTC
>-|TRBV29-1|TRBJ1-3|-
CSVPGEVRGTIYF
TGCAGCGTTCCAGGGGAGGTCAGGGGCACCATATATTTT
>TRBD1|TRBV27|TRBJ2-7|many
CASSHRGTALYEQYF
TGTGCCAGCAGCCACCGTGGGACAGCACTATACGAGCAGTACTTC
>-|TRBV29-1|TRBJ2-3|many
CSVDQGGSTDTQYF
TGCAGCGTTGATCAGGGCGGGAGCACAGATACGCAGTATTTT